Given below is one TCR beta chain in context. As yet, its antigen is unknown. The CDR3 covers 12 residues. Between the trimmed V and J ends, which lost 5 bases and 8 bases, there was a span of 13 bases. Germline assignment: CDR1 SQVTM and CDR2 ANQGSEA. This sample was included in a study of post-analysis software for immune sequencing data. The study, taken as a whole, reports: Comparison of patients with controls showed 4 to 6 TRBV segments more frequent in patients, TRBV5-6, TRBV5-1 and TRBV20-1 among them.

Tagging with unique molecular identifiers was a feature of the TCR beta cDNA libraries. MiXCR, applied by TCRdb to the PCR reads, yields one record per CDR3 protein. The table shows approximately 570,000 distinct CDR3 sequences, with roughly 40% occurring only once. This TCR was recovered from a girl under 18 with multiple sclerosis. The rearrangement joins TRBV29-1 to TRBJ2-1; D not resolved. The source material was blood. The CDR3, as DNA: TGCAGCGTTCTCCTTTGGATGGATGAGCAGTTCTTC. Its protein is CSVLLWMDEQFF.